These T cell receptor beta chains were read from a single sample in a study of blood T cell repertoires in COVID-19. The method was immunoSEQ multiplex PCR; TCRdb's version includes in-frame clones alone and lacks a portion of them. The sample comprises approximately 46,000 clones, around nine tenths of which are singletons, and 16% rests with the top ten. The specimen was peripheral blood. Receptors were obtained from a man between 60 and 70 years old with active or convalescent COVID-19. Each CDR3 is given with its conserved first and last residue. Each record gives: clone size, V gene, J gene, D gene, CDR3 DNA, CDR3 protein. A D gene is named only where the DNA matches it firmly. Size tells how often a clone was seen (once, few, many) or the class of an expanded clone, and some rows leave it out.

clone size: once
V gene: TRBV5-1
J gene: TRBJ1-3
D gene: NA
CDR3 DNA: TGCGCCAGCAGCTTGGCAGGGGTTGACTACGGAAACACCATATATTTT
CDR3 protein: CASSLAGVDYGNTIYF

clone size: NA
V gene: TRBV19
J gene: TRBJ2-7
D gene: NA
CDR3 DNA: TGTGCCAGTAGTATAGGGACAGCAGATTCCTACGAGCAGTACTTC
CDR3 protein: CASSIGTADSYEQYF

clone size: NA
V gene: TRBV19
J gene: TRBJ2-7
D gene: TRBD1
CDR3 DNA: TGTGCCAGTCGACGACAGGGGGCTTCGGCGCGGGAGCAGTACTTC
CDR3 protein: CASRRQGASAREQYF

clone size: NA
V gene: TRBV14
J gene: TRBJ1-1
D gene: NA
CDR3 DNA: TGTGCCAGCAGCCAAGATAGGGGGACCTGGAACACTGAAGCTTTCTTT
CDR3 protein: CASSQDRGTWNTEAFF

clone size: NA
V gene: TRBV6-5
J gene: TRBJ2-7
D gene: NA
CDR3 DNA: TGTGCCAGCAGCATAGGGACAATCACATTTTCCGAGCAGTACTTC
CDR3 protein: CASSIGTITFSEQYF

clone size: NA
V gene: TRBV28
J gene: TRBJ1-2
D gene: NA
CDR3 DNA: TGTGCCAGCACCCAGGCACCGTCCTATGGCTACACCTTC
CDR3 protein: CASTQAPSYGYTF

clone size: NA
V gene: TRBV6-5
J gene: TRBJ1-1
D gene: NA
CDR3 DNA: TGTGCCAGCAGTAAGACTACGAACATGAACACTGAAGCTTTCTTT
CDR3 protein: CASSKTTNMNTEAFF

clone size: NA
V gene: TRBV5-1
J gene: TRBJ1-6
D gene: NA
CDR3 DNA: TGCGCCAGCAGCTTCCAGGGCCCCAATTCACCCCTCCACTTT
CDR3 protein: CASSFQGPNSPLHF

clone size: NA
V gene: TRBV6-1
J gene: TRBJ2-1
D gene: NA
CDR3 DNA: TGTGCCAGCAGTGAAGGTCTTATAGGAAGAGGTGAGCAGTTCTTC
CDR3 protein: CASSEGLIGRGEQFF

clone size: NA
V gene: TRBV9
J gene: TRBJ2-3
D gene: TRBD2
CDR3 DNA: TGTGCCAGCAGCGTAGGGAACGGGGGGGCCACAGATACGCAGTATTTT
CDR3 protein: CASSVGNGGATDTQYF

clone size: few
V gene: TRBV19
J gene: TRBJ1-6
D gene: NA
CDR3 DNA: TGTGCCAGTAGTCTACCAGGGGAAGGACCCCTCCACTTT
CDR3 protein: CASSLPGEGPLHF

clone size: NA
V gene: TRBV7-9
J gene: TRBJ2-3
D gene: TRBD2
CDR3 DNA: TGTGCCAGCAGCTTTAGCGGGGGGACAGATACGCAGTATTTT
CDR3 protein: CASSFSGGTDTQYF

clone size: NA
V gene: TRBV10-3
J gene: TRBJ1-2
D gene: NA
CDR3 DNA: TGTGCCATCAGTGAGAGTGGGGGGGATAATGGCTACACCTTC
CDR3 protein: CAISESGGDNGYTF

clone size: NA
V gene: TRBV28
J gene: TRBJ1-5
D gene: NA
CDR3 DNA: TGTGCCAGCTGGCAGGACAATCAGCCCCAGCATTTT
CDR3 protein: CASWQDNQPQHF

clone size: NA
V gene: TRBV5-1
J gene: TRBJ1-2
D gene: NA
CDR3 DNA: TGCGCCAGCAGCTTGGCGGACCGGGACACTGGCTACACCTTC
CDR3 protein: CASSLADRDTGYTF

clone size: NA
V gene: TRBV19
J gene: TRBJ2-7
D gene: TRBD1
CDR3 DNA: TGTGCCAGTAGTATAGTGGCAGGGGGTCTCCACGAGCAGTACTTC
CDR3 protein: CASSIVAGGLHEQYF

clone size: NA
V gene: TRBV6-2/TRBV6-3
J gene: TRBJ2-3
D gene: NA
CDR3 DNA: TGTGCCAGCAGTCCAAATCCAGATACGCAGTATTTT
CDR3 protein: CASSPNPDTQYF

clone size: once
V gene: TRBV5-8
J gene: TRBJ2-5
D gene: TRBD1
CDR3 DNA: TGTGCCAGCAGCTTGGGCTTTAGGGGGCCCCAGTACTTC
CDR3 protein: CASSLGFRGPQYF

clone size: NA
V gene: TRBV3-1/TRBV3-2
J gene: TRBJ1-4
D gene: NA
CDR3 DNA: TGTGCCAGCAGCCAAGGGTCCGGAAAACTGTTTTTT
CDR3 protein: CASSQGSGKLFF

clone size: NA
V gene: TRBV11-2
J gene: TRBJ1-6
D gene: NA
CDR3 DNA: TGTGCCAGCAGCTTAACTCCCGCAGGGATTTCACCCCTCCACTTT
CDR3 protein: CASSLTPAGISPLHF